This TCR beta chain was captured by sequencing in a study of shared clonotypes between healthy human individuals. Measured with immunoSEQ multiplex PCR; TCRdb has only the in-frame clones, and not every one. The sample yields a few hundred thousand clones, around 78% seen once. Germline loops: CDR1 SGHTS, CDR2 YDEGEE. The V end was cut by 0 bases, the J end by 4 bases, with 14 bases between. This CDR3 region has 15 residues. Input material: PBMCs. This rearrangement joins TRBV5-8 to TRBJ2-7; D uncertain. The origin of this receptor is a woman aged 40 to 50 in good health. Some clones in this sample may be carry-over from other donors' samples. CDR3 bases: TGTGCCAGCAGCTTGGGTGGGCCCGACGATTACGAGCAGTACTTC. Amino acids: CASSLGGPDDYEQYF.